This TCR beta chain is drawn from a study of cytomegalovirus exposure and HLA in healthy donors. Broader study findings: About 87% or about 30% of the time was how often most TCR beta V segments were productive, according to an earlier analysis. According to a later analysis, most TCR beta chains associated with CMV appeared HLA-restricted.

PCR employed 60 Vbeta and 13 Jbeta primers. This table comes from immunoSEQ multiplex PCR, and its TCRdb copy is limited to in-frame clones, with some not included. The sample shows 110,000 or so clones, roughly three quarters of them seen only once. The donors, nominally healthy at sampling, likely had unrecorded immune exposures. About this clone: Its antigen is unknown.

There are 17 residues in the CDR3. The J segment lost 2 bases and the V segment lost 7 bases, leaving 13 bases of the junction unmatched. The germline V gene has CDR1 SGDLS and CDR2 YYNGEE. This clonotype was sampled from a man aged 50 or older in good health and CMV-seropositive. The rearrangement joins TRBV9 to TRBJ2-3, with 10 nucleotides matching TRBD1. The sequencing input was PBMCs. CDR3 in DNA: TGTGCCAGCGCCCACCACCGAGGGACAGGGGACACAGATACGCAGTATTTT. Protein: CASAHHRGTGDTDTQYF.